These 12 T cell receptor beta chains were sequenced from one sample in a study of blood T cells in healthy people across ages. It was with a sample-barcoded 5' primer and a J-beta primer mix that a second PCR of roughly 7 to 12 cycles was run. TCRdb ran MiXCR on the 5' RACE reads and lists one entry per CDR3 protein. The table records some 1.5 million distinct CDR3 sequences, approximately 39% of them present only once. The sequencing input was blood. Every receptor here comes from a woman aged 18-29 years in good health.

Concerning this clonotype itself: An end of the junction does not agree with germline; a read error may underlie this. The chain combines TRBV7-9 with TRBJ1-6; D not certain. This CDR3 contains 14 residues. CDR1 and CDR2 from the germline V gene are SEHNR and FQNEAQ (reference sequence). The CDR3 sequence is CASTLNMGSSPPHF. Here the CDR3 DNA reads TGTGCCAGCACCCTAAACATGGGGAGCTCACCCCCCCACTTT.

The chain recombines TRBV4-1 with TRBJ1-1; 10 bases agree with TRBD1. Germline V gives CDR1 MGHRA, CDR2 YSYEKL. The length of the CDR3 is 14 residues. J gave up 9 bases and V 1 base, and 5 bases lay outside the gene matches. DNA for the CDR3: TGCGCCAGCAGCCAAGCTGACAGGGGGCTTCAAGCTTTCTTT. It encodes CASSQADRGLQAFF.

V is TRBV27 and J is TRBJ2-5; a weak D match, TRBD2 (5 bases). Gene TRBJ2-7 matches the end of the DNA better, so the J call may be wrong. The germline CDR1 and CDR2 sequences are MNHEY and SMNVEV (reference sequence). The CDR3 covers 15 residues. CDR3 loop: CASSLSTGEPYEQYF. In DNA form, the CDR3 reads TGTGCCAGCAGTTTATCGACCGGGGAACCCTACGAGCAGTACTTC.

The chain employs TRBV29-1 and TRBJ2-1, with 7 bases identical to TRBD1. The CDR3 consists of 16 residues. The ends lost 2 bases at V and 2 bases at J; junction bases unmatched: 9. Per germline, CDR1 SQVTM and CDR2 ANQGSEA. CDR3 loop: CSVERPDRWAYNEQFF. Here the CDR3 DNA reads TGCAGCGTTGAAAGACCGGACAGGTGGGCCTACAATGAGCAGTTCTTC.

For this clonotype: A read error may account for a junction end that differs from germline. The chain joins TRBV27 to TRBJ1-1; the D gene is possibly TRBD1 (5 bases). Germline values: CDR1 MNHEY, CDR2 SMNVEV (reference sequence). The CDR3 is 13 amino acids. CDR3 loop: CASSLSGATEDFF. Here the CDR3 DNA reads TGTGCCAGCAGTTTATCAGGGGCCACTGAAGATTTCTTT.

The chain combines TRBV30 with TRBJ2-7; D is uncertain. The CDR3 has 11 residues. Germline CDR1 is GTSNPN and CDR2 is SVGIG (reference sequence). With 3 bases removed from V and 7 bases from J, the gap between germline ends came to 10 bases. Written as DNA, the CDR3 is TGTGCCTGGAGGACATACAATGAGCAGTACTTC. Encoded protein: CAWRTYNEQYF.

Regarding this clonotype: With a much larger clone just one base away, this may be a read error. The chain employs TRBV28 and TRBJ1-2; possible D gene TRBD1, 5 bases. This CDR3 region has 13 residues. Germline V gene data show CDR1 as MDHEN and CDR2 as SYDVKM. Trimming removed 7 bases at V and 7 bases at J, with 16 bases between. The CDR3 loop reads CASIRPGFGGYTF. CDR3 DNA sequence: TGTGCCAGCATCCGTCCAGGGTTCGGTGGCTACACCTTC.

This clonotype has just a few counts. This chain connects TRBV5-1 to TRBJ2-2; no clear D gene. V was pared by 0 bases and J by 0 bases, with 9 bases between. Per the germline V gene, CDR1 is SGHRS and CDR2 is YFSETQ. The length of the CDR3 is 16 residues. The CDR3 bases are TGCGCCAGCAGCTTGGAGTGGGGTTCGAACACCGGGGAGCTGTTTTTT. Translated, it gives CASSLEWGSNTGELFF.

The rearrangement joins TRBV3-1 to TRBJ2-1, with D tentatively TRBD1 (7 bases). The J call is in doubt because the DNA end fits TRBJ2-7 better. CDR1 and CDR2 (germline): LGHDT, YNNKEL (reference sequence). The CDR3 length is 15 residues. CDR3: CASSLEEGAYNEQYF. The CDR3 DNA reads TGTGCCAGCAGCCTCGAGGAGGGGGCCTACAATGAGCAGTACTTC.

CDR3 sequence reads: CASSQDNGLAGSYNEQFF. CDR3 nucleotide sequence: TGCGCCAGCAGCCAAGATAACGGGCTAGCGGGTTCCTACAATGAGCAGTTCTTC. The genes are TRBV4-3 and TRBJ2-1; TRBD2 matches at 8 bases. Germline CDR1 is LGHNA and CDR2 is YSLEER. V lost 0 bases, J lost 1 base, and 8 bases stayed unmatched. The CDR3 runs to 18 residues.

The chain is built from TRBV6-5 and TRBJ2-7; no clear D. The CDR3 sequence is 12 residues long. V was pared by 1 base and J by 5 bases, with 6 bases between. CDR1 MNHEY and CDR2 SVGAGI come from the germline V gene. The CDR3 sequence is CASSYLHHEQYF. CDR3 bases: TGTGCCAGCAGTTACTTACATCACGAGCAGTACTTC.

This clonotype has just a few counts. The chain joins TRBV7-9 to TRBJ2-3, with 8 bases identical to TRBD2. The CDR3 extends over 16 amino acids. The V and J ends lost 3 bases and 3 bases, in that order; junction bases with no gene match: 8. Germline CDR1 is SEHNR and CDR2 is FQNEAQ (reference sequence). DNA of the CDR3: TGTGCCAGCAGCTTTGTGGGTAGCGGGAAGACAGATACGCAGTATTTT. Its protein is CASSFVGSGKTDTQYF.